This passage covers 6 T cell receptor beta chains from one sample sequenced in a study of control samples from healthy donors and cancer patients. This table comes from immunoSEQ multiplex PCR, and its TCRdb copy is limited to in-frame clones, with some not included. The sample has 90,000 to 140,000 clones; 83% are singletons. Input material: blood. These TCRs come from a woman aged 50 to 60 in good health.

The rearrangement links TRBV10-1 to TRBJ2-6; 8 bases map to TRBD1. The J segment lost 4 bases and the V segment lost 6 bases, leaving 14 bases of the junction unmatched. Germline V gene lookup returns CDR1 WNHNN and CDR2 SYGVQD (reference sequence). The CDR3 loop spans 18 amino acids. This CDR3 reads CASRVGTGTSPGANVLTF. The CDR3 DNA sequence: TGCGCCAGCAGAGTTGGGACAGGAACCTCCCCCGGGGCCAACGTCCTGACTTTC.

CDR3 in DNA: TGTGCCAGCAGCTTAGAGCGGGGAAGCACAGATACGCAGTATTTT. This gives the protein CASSLERGSTDTQYF. V gene TRBV7-2 combines with J gene TRBJ2-3; the match to TRBD2 covers 7 bases. After removal of 1 base from V and 0 bases from J, the junction contained 1 base not matched to a gene. This CDR3 region has 15 residues. CDR1 SGHTA and CDR2 FQGNSA come from the germline V gene.

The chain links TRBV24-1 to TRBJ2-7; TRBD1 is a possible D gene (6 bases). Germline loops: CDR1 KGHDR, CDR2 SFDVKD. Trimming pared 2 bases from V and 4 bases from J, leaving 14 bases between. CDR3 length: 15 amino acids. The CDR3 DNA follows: TGTGCCACCAGTGATTCTGGCACCAGGGGATACGAGCAGTACTTC. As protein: CATSDSGTRGYEQYF.

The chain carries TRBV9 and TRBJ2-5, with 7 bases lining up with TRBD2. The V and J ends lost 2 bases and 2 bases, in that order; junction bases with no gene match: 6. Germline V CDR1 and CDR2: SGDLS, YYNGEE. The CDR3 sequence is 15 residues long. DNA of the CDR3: TGTGCCAGCAGCGTGGAAGCGGGACTACAAGAGACCCAGTACTTC. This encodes CASSVEAGLQETQYF. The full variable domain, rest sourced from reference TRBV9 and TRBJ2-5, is DSGVTQTPKHLITATGQRVTLRCSPRSGDLSVYWYQQSLDQGLQFLIQYYNGEERAKGNILERFSAQQFPDLHSELNLSSLELGDSALYFCASSVEAGLQETQYFGPGTRLLVL.

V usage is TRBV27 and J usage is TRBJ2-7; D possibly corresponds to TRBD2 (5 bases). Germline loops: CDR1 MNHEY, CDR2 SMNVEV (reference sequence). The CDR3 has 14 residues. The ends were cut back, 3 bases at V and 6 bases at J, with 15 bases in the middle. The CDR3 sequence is CASSFFGKVTEQYF. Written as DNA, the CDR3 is TGTGCCAGCAGTTTTTTCGGGAAAGTAACCGAGCAGTACTTC.

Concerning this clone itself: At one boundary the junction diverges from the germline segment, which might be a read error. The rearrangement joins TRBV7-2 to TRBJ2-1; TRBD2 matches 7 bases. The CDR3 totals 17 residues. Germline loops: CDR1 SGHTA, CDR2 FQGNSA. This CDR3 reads CASSLAGGSIGNNEQFF. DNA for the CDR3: TGTGCCAGCAGCCTAGCCGGCGGGAGCATTGGGAACAATGAGCAGTTCTTC.